Reported below is one TCR beta chain. Measured with immunoSEQ multiplex PCR; TCRdb has only the in-frame clones, and not every one. The data show approximately 8,000 clones, 80% to 85% seen once. The sample is drawn from a study of T cells after somatic rescue of genetic block. The CDR3 length is 15 residues. Germline CDR1 is LGHNA and CDR2 is YSLEER. With 0 bases clipped from V and 6 bases from J, the junction kept 4 bases outside the gene matches. The sample consisted of peripheral blood mononuclear cells (PBMCs). The genes are TRBV4-3 and TRBJ1-2; TRBD1 aligns across 10 bases. This clonotype originated in a boy between 10 and 17 years old. CDR3 nucleotide sequence: TGCGCCAGCAGCCAAGATGGGGGGACAGGGGATGGCTACACCTTC. This codes for CASSQDGGTGDGYTF.